Listed here is a single TCR beta chain. Its antigen is unknown. The sample is drawn from a study of cytomegalovirus exposure and HLA in healthy donors. Study-level results: Roughly uniform sequencing depth across donors was assumed, possibly incorrectly. The study put under 200 TCR beta chains on its list as cytomegalovirus-associated.

Primers for the PCR totalled 60 Vbeta and 13 Jbeta. TCRdb's copy holds only in-frame clones and misses some; the assay was immunoSEQ multiplex PCR. The sample has fewer than 150,000 clones, approximately 75% seen once. The J segment lost 4 bases and the V segment lost 5 bases, leaving 12 bases of the junction unmatched. The CDR3 contains 16 residues. Germline CDR1 reads SGHAT; CDR2 reads FQNNGV. The sample taken for sequencing was PBMCs. The source of this sequence is a man in his fifties in good health and CMV-seropositive. This sequence joins TRBV11-2 and TRBJ2-7; 9 positions agree with TRBD2. The CDR3 sequence is CASSDRLAGGPYEQYF. The CDR3 DNA follows: TGTGCCAGCAGCGACCGCCTGGCGGGAGGGCCGTACGAGCAGTACTTC.